A selection of T cell receptor beta chains follows, all from one sample in a study of blood T cell repertoires in COVID-19. Repertoires were generated with immunoSEQ multiplex PCR, while TCRdb's copy carries only in-frame clones and drops some. The table shows hundreds of thousands of clones, with approximately 80% occurring only once. Input material: PBMCs or T cells enriched from blood (not recorded which). These receptors were taken from a man aged 30-40 years with acute COVID-19. Each CDR3 is given with its conserved first and last residue. Fields, in order: CDR3 protein, J gene, clone size, V gene, D gene. The D gene is left open where the match is weak. A clone size is listed for some rows: how often the clone was seen (once, few, many), or a class if it is expanded.

CASSSSSGYEQYF,TRBJ2-7,.,TRBV7-6,TRBD2
CASSELAGGLGEQFF,TRBJ2-1,.,TRBV2,TRBD2
CASSRGSSYEQYF,TRBJ2-7,few,TRBV3-1/TRBV3-2,.
CASSPTGINEQFF,TRBJ2-1,.,TRBV6-5,TRBD1
CASHPSGGANEQFF,TRBJ2-1,.,TRBV9,TRBD2
CATSDFDRISNQPQHF,TRBJ1-5,few,TRBV24-1,.
CASSPGQGAYGNTIYF,TRBJ1-3,.,TRBV5-4,TRBD1
CASSPRQGSEQYF,TRBJ2-7,.,TRBV19,TRBD1
CASSLGGGITRTQYF,TRBJ2-5,.,TRBV13,TRBD2
CASSLGPARETQYF,TRBJ2-5,.,TRBV11-2,.
CASGLVSHVPLYGYTF,TRBJ1-2,.,TRBV12-5,.
CASRRGADGYTF,TRBJ1-2,.,TRBV19,.